Following are 2 T cell receptor beta chains from one sample sequenced in a study of CD8+CD57+ T cells in acquired aplastic anemia. TCR beta VDJ and CDR3 profiling used genomic DNA as template. TCRdb processed the reads anew with MiXCR; each CDR3 protein has one entry. The sample includes roughly 180,000 distinct CDR3 sequences, under 55% of them seen just once. The sequenced sample was sorted CD4+, CD8+, or CD8+CD57+ T cells (not recorded which) from PBMCs. The receptors stem from a human donor in good health.

This clonotype was seen only a few times. The chain couples TRBV15 to TRBJ2-5, with 8 bases identical to TRBD1. Losses at the gene ends were 4 bases for V and 2 bases for J; bases not matched to a gene: 6. The germline CDR1 and CDR2 sequences are LNHNV and YYDKDF (reference sequence). The CDR3 contains 15 residues. The CDR3 DNA reads TGTGCCACCAGCACCGTGGACAGGGCGCAAGAGACCCAGTACTTC. This encodes CATSTVDRAQETQYF.

This chain links TRBV2 with TRBJ2-4; 8 bases are shared with TRBD2. V shed 4 bases and J 6 bases; nucleotides not matched to a gene: 8. CDR1 SNHLY and CDR2 FYNNEI come from the germline V gene. The CDR3 has 15 residues. Here the CDR3 reads CASSALRGVGNIQYF. CDR3 coding DNA: TGTGCCAGCAGTGCCCTGCGGGGGGTCGGAAACATTCAGTACTTC.